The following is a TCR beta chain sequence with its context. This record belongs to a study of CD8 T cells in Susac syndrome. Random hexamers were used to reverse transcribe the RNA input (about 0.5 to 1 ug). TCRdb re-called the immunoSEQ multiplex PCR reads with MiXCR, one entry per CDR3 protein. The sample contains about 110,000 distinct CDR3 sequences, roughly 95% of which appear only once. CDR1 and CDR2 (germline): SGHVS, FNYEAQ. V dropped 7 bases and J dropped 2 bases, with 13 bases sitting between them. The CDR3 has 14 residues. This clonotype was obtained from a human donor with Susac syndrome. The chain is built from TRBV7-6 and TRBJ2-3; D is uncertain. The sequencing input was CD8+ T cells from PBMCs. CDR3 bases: TGTGCCAGCACTTGGAAGGCCACCACAGATACGCAGTATTTT. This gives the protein CASTWKATTDTQYF.